Given below is one TCR beta chain in context. V lost 2 bases, J lost 13 bases, and 21 bases lay in between. This CDR3 contains 16 residues. Germline lookup yields CDR1 LNHNV and CDR2 YYDKDF (reference sequence). The source of the sample is a study of T cells in tuberculosis. Libraries were prepared by immunoSEQ multiplex PCR; TCRdb keeps only in-frame clonotypes and omits some of them. The table has 28,000 or so clones, around 87% seen once. J is TRBJ1-6 and V is TRBV15; D unresolved. Sequencing was done on a sample of PBMCs. The TCR comes from a donor between 10 and 29 years old with latent tuberculosis or without tuberculosis infection. CDR3 loop: CATSRIDSLRGAPLHF. CDR3 nucleotides: TGTGCCACCAGCAGAATTGATTCGCTCCGGGGTGCGCCCCTCCACTTT.